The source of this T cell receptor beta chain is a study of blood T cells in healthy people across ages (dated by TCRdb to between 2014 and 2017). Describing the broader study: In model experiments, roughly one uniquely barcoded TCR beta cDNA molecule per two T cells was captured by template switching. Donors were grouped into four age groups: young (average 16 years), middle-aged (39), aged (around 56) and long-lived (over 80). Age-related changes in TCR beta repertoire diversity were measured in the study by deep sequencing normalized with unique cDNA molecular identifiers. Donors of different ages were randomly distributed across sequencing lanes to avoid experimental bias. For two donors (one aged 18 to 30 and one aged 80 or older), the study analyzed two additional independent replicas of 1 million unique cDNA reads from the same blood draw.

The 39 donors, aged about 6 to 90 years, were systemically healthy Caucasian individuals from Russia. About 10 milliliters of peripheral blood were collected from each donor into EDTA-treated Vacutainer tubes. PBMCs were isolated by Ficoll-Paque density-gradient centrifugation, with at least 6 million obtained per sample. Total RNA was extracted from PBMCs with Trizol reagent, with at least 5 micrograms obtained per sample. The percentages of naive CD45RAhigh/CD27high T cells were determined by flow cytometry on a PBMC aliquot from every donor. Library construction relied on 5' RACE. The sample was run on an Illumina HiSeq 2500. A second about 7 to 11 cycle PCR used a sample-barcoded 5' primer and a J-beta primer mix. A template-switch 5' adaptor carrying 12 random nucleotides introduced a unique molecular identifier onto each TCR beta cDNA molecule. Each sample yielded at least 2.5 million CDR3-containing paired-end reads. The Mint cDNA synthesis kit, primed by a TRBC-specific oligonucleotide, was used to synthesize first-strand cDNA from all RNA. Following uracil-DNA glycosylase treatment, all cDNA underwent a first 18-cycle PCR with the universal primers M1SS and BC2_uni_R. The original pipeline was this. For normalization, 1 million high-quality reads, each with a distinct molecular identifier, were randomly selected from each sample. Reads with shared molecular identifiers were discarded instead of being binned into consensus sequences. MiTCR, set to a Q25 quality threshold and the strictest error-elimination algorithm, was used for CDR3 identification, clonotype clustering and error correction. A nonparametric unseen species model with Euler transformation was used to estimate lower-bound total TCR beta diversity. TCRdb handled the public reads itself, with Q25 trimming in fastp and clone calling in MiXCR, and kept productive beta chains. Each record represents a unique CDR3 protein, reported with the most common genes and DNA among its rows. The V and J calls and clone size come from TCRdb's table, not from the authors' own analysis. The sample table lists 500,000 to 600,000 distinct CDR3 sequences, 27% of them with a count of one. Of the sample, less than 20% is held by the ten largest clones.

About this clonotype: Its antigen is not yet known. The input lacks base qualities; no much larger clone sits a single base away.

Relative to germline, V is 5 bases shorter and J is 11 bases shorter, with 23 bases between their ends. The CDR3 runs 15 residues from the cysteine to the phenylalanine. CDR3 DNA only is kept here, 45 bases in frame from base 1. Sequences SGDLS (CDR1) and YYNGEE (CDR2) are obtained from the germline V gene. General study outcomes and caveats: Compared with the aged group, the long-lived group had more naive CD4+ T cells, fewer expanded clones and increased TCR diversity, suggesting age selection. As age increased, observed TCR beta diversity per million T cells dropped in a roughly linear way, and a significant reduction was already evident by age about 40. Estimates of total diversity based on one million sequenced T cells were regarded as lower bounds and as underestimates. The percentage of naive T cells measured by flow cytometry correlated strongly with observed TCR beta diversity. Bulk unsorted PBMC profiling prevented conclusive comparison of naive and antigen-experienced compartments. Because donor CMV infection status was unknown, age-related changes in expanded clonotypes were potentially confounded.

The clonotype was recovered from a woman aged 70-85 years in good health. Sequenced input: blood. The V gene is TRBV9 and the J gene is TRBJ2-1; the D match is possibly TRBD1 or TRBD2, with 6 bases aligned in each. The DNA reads TGTGCCAGCAGAGAGGGGGGCGGGGTGTTGACTCAGCAGTTCTTC. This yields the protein CASREGGGVLTQQFF.